What follows are 26 T cell receptor beta chains derived from one specimen sequenced in a study of blood T cell repertoires in COVID-19. Here immunoSEQ multiplex PCR was the method, and the copy in TCRdb shows in-frame clones only, minus some. Of over 80,000 clones in the sample, about 74% are singletons; the top ten hold about 3.9%. Sequenced input: peripheral blood. The receptor set was obtained from a man between 65 and 85 years old with COVID-19, enrolled during active disease.

The chain has TRBV24-1 and TRBJ2-2, with 14 bases matching TRBD2. The CDR3 consists of 17 residues. Germline trimming cut 3 bases from V and 6 bases from J; bases unmatched to any gene: 5. CDR1 KGHDR and CDR2 SFDVKD come from the germline V gene. The CDR3 is CATSDGTSGSFAGELFF. CDR3 in DNA: TGTGCCACCAGTGATGGGACTAGCGGGAGCTTTGCCGGGGAGCTGTTTTTT.

The chain carries TRBV28 and TRBJ2-6; D might be TRBD2 (6 bases). The CDR3 spans 15 residues. Germline values: CDR1 MDHEN, CDR2 SYDVKM. Trimming left V 2 bases short and J 2 bases short, with 7 bases between. CDR3 sequence (DNA): TGTGCCAGCAGTTTAGGAGGGACTGGGGCCAACGTCCTGACTTTC. Protein: CASSLGGTGANVLTF.

This clone was seen a handful of times. The chain couples TRBV14 to TRBJ1-3, with D perhaps matching TRBD1 (6 bases). Germline CDR1 and CDR2: SGHDN and FVKESK. V was pared by 2 bases and J by 2 bases, with 13 bases between. The CDR3 spans 16 residues. The CDR3 DNA sequence: TGTGCCAGCAGCCAATTGGGCAGGGGAGCTGGAAACACCATATATTTT. Its protein product is CASSQLGRGAGNTIYF.

The chain has TRBV28 and TRBJ2-3, with D possibly being TRBD2 (6 bases). The CDR3 contains 16 residues. With 4 bases removed from V and 3 bases from J, the gap between germline ends came to 17 bases. CDR1 and CDR2 (germline): MDHEN, SYDVKM. The DNA for the CDR3 is TGTGCCAGCAGTTCCCCTGGCGGGACCGAAACAGATACGCAGTATTTT. The encoded protein is CASSSPGGTETDTQYF.

The chain links TRBV14 to TRBJ2-5; no clear D. CDR1 is SGHDN and CDR2 is FVKESK in the germline V gene. The CDR3 covers 13 residues. Trimming left V 4 bases short and J 4 bases short, with 10 bases between. CDR3 DNA sequence: TGTGCCAGCAGCCGCCGACAAGGAGAGACCCAGTACTTC. Translation: CASSRRQGETQYF. The whole variable domain, remainder taken from reference TRBV14 and TRBJ2-5, is EAGVTQFPSHSVIEKGQTVTLRCDPISGHDNLYWYRRVMGKEIKFLLHFVKESKQDESGMPNNRFLAERTGGTYSTLKVQPAELEDSGVYFCASSRRQGETQYFGPGTRLLVL.

V gene TRBV5-1 combines with J gene TRBJ2-7; D unclear. This CDR3 is built from 14 residues. Trimming removed 0 bases from V and 3 bases from J, with 10 bases in between. The germline V gene encodes CDR1 SGHRS and CDR2 YFSETQ. CDR3 DNA sequence: TGCGCCAGCAGCTTGGTCGCAGGAAACTACGAGCAGTACTTC. This translates into CASSLVAGNYEQYF.

This clone is a singleton in its sample. The V gene is TRBV5-1, the J gene TRBJ2-1; the match to TRBD1 covers 9 bases. CDR1 and CDR2 from the germline V gene are SGHRS and YFSETQ. This CDR3 has 13 residues. With 6 bases clipped from V and 8 bases from J, the junction kept 6 bases outside the gene matches. CDR3 loop: CASMGQGLDEQFF. CDR3 bases: TGCGCCAGCATGGGACAGGGTTTGGATGAGCAGTTCTTC. The entire variable domain, with the rest obtained from reference TRBV5-1 and TRBJ2-1, is as follows: KAGVTQTPRYLIKTRGQQVTLSCSPISGHRSVSWYQQTPGQGLQFLFEYFSETQRNKGNFPGRFSGRQFSNSRSEMNVSTLELGDSALYLCASMGQGLDEQFFGPGTRLTVL.

V and J are TRBV18 and TRBJ1-2, with a tentative D call TRBD1 (5 bases). The CDR3 covers 15 residues. From germline, CDR1 is KGHSH and CDR2 LQKENI. The V end was cut by 1 base, the J end by 4 bases, with 13 bases between. In DNA, the CDR3 is TGTGCCAGCTCACCACGGTCAGGGATTGGCTATGGCTACACCTTC. Translation: CASSPRSGIGYGYTF.

This clone was observed a few times. The chain uses TRBV29-1 and TRBJ1-2; D is undetermined. The CDR3 covers 11 residues. CDR1 is SQVTM, CDR2 ANQGSEA, per germline. V lost 2 bases, J lost 5 bases, and 6 bases lay in between. The CDR3 DNA sequence: TGCAGCGTTGAACGAGGGTATGGCTACACCTTC. Translation gives CSVERGYGYTF.

This rearrangement joins TRBV9 to TRBJ2-1; the match to TRBD1 covers 7 bases. The CDR3 runs 15 residues. Germline CDR1 reads SGDLS; CDR2 reads YYNGEE. With 0 bases clipped from V and 0 bases from J, the junction kept 0 bases outside the gene matches. The CDR3 sequence is CASSVAGGSYNEQFF. In nucleotides, the CDR3 is TGTGCCAGCAGCGTAGCAGGGGGCTCCTACAATGAGCAGTTCTTC. Full variable domain (missing parts from reference TRBV9 and TRBJ2-1): DSGVTQTPKHLITATGQRVTLRCSPRSGDLSVYWYQQSLDQGLQFLIQYYNGEERAKGNILERFSAQQFPDLHSELNLSSLELGDSALYFCASSVAGGSYNEQFFGPGTRLTVL.

The V gene is TRBV7-8, the J gene TRBJ2-1; no definite D call. V was trimmed by 0 bases and J by 4 bases, leaving 7 bases between them. CDR1 is SGHVS and CDR2 is FQNEAQ in the germline V gene. There are 14 residues in the CDR3. The chain's CDR3 is CASSLAGQYNEQFF. DNA of the CDR3: TGTGCCAGCAGCTTAGCTGGTCAGTACAATGAGCAGTTCTTC. The whole variable domain, remainder taken from reference TRBV7-8 and TRBJ2-1, is GAGVSQSPRYKVAKRGQDVALRCDPISGHVSLFWYQQALGQGPEFLTYFQNEAQLDKSGLPSDRFFAERPEGSVSTLKIQRTQQEDSAVYLCASSLAGQYNEQFFGPGTRLTVL.

The rearrangement links TRBV6-6 to TRBJ2-5, with a weak D call TRBD2 (5 bases). CDR3 length: 15 residues. Per germline, CDR1 MNHNY and CDR2 SVGAGI (reference sequence). V was cut by 3 bases and J by 4 bases, with 15 bases left in between. CDR3 coding DNA: TGTGCCAGCAGTTATGATTGGGAGTTCGGAGAGACCCAGTACTTC. As protein: CASSYDWEFGETQYF.

The CDR3 sequence is CASSFARLAGTPSYEQYF. Written as DNA, the CDR3 is TGTGCCAGCAGCTTCGCGCGACTAGCGGGCACACCCTCCTACGAGCAGTACTTC. The V call is TRBV5-4, the J call TRBJ2-7; 10 bases fit TRBD2. The germline gives CDR1 SGHNT, CDR2 YYREEE (reference sequence). Trimming took 2 bases from V and 0 from J; bases not matched to a gene: 11. CDR3 size: 18 residues. The full variable domain, with the rest looked up from reference TRBV5-4 and TRBJ2-7, is ETGVTQSPTHLIKTRGQQVTLRCSSQSGHNTVSWYQQALGQGPQFIFQYYREEENGRGNFPPRFSGLQFPNYSSELNVNALELDDSALYLCASSFARLAGTPSYEQYFGPGTRLTVT.

With regard to this clone: Because it lacks the conserved phenylalanine or tryptophan at the end, this CDR3 is likely a read error. The DNA is omitted, as the CDR3 cannot be located on it reliably, and the CDR3 follows TCRdb's listing. The genes are TRBV10-3 and TRBJ2-3; TRBD2 is the table's D call and was not checked against the DNA. CDR1 is ENHRY, CDR2 SYGVKD, per germline. The CDR3 spans 11 amino acids, including both terminal residues. The CDR3 reads CAISGPTGTII.

This chain joins TRBV4-2 and TRBJ2-1, with TRBD2 matching 13 bases. Germline CDR1 and CDR2: LGHNA and YNFKEQ. The CDR3 length is 18 residues. J gave up 7 bases and V 3 bases, and 12 bases lay outside the gene matches. CDR3: CASSHTSGRAHLFNEQFF. CDR3 in DNA: TGTGCCAGCAGCCATACTAGCGGGAGGGCCCACCTCTTTAATGAGCAGTTCTTC.

J is TRBJ1-5 and V is TRBV19; TRBD1 agrees at 9 bases. The germline V gene encodes CDR1 LNHDA and CDR2 SQIVND (reference sequence). Losses at the gene ends were 5 bases for V and 7 bases for J; bases not matched to a gene: 9. This CDR3 spans 15 amino acids. As DNA, the CDR3 is TGTGCCAGTAGTGCCCGACAGGGGGGCGAACAGCCCCAGCATTTT. As protein: CASSARQGGEQPQHF. Variable domain in full (rest from reference TRBV19 and TRBJ1-5): DGGITQSPKYLFRKEGQNVTLSCEQNLNHDAMYWYRQDPGQGLRLIYYSQIVNDFQKGDIAEGYSVSREKKESFPLTVTSAQKNPTAFYLCASSARQGGEQPQHFGDGTRLSIL.

This clone was detected only a few times. The chain links TRBV7-2 to TRBJ1-3; D gene ambiguous. Trimming shortened V by 1 base and J by 0 bases, and 13 bases separated the two germline ends. Germline CDR1 and CDR2: SGHTA and FQGNSA. This CDR3 spans 17 amino acids. This chain's CDR3 is CASSLGGPLSSGNTIYF. DNA of the CDR3: TGTGCCAGCAGCTTAGGAGGGCCCTTGAGCTCTGGAAACACCATATATTTT.

The chain employs TRBV5-1 and TRBJ2-1; D remains unclear. The CDR3 has 15 residues. Germline CDR1 reads SGHRS; CDR2 reads YFSETQ. Trimming removed 4 bases from V and 6 bases from J, with 17 bases in between. For the CDR3, the DNA is TGCGCCAGCAGCACGGGTGCTCCCTCCCGCAATGAGCAGTTCTTC. Residues: CASSTGAPSRNEQFF.

The V call is TRBV4-1, the J call TRBJ1-1; D possibly corresponds to TRBD1 (5 bases). V was trimmed by 7 bases and J by 2 bases, leaving 17 bases between them. CDR1 and CDR2 (germline): MGHRA, YSYEKL. The CDR3 length is 15 residues. The CDR3 is CASTAAGVPNTEAFF. The CDR3 DNA reads as TGCGCCAGCACGGCGGCGGGGGTTCCTAACACTGAAGCTTTCTTT.

The DNA for the CDR3 is TGTGCCAGCAGGCCAATCCTAGTAGCGTCTCACAATGAGCAGTTCTTC. Amino acids: CASRPILVASHNEQFF. This chain links TRBV3-1 (or the pseudogene TRBV3-2) with TRBJ2-1; D may be TRBD2 (5 bases). V lost 6 bases, J lost 5 bases, and 20 bases lay in between. This CDR3 has 16 residues. Germline CDR1 and CDR2: LGHDT and YNNKEL (reference sequence).

The chain combines TRBV6-2 or TRBV6-3 with TRBJ2-1; TRBD2 agrees at 8 bases. The CDR3 is 16 amino acids. J lost 5 bases, V lost 5 bases, and 11 bases had no gene match. Looked up from germline, CDR1 is MNHEY and CDR2 is SVGEGT. CDR3 DNA sequence: TGTGCCAGCAGTACCGGGACTAGGTGGGGTGACAATGAGCAGTTCTTC. The encoded protein is CASSTGTRWGDNEQFF.

The CDR3 sequence: CASSSGDWTSGYNEQFF. The CDR3 DNA reads TGTGCCAGCAGTTCCGGAGACTGGACTAGCGGGTACAATGAGCAGTTCTTC. The chain uses TRBV28 and TRBJ2-1; 11 nucleotides agree with TRBD2. Germline lookup yields CDR1 MDHEN and CDR2 SYDVKM. CDR3 length: 17 residues. Unmatched junction bases numbered 9, after V lost 4 bases and J lost 4 bases.

The chain combines TRBV19 with TRBJ2-7, with a weak D call TRBD1 (6 bases). With 3 bases removed from V and 3 bases from J, the gap between germline ends came to 9 bases. CDR1 is LNHDA, CDR2 SQIVND, per germline (reference sequence). This CDR3 is built from 13 residues. CDR3 nucleotides: TGTGCCAGTAGTATTGGGGGCTTCTACGAGCAGTACTTC. Amino acid sequence: CASSIGGFYEQYF.

V and J are TRBV6-6 and TRBJ1-5, with D perhaps matching TRBD1 (6 bases). The CDR3 loop spans 14 amino acids. Germline V CDR1 and CDR2: MNHNY, SVGAGI (reference sequence). V was clipped by 3 bases and J by 3 bases, with 9 bases between them. CDR3 sequence (DNA): TGTGCCAGCAGTTATGGACAGACCAATCAGCCCCAGCATTTT. This translates into CASSYGQTNQPQHF.

The chain has TRBV15 and TRBJ2-5; 10 bases fit TRBD2. The germline CDR1 and CDR2 sequences are LNHNV and YYDKDF (reference sequence). V trimming: 6 bases; J trimming: 5 bases; junction bases outside the gene matches: 9. This CDR3 comprises 15 residues. CDR3 in DNA: TGTGCCACCAGTAAGAGAGCGGGAGGGCTGGAGACCCAGTACTTC. Translated: CATSKRAGGLETQYF. Together with reference TRBV15 and TRBJ2-5, the CDR3 gives the full variable domain: DAMVIQNPRYQVTQFGKPVTLSCSQTLNHNVMYWYQQKSSQAPKLLFHYYDKDFNNEADTPDNFQSRRPNTSFCFLDIRSPGLGDTAMYLCATSKRAGGLETQYFGPGTRLLVL.

This clone was seen only a few times. The rearrangement uses TRBV4-3 and TRBJ1-4; a possible D gene is TRBD1 (6 bases). From germline, CDR1 is LGHNA and CDR2 YSLEER. V shed 1 base and J shed 6 bases, with 15 bases lying between them. This CDR3 has 16 amino acids. CDR3 in DNA: TGCGCCAGCAGCCAAGCCAGGGTAAAGGGGGATGAAAAACTGTTTTTT. Amino acid sequence: CASSQARVKGDEKLFF.